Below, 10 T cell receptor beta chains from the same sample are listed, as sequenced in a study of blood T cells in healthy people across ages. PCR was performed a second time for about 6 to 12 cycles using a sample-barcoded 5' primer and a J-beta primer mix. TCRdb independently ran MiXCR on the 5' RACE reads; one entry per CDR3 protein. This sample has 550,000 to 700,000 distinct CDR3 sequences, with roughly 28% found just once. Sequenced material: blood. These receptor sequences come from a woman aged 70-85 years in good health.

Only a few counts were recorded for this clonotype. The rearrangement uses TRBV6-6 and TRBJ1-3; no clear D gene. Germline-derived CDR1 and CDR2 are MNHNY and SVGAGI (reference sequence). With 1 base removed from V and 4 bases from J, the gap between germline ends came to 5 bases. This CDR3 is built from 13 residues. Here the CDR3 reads CASSYFSGNTIYF. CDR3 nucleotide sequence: TGTGCCAGCAGTTACTTCTCAGGAAACACCATATATTTT.

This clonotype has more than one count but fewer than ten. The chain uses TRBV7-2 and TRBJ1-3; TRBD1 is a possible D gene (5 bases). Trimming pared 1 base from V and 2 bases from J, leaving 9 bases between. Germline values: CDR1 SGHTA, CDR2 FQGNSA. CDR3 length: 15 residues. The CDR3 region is CASSLVWGAGNTIYF. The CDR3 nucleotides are TGTGCCAGCAGCTTAGTCTGGGGGGCTGGAAACACCATATATTTT.

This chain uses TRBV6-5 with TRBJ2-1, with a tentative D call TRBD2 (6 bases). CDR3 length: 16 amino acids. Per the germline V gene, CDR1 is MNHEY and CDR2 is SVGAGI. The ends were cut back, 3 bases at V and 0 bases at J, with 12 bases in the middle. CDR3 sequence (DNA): TGTGCCAGCAGTTATGGGAGGAAAGCCTCCTACAATGAGCAGTTCTTC. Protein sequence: CASSYGRKASYNEQFF.

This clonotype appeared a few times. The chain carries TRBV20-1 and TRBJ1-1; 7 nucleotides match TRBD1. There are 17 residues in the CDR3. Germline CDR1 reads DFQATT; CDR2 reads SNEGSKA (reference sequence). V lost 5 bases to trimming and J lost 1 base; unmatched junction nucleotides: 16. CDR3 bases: TGCAGTGCTGGAGTTCTGGGGACAGTTAGGGCGAACACTGAAGCTTTCTTT. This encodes CSAGVLGTVRANTEAFF.

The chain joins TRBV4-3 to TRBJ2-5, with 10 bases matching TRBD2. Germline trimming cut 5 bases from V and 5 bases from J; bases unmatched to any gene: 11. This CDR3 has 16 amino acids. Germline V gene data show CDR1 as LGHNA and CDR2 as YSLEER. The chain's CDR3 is CASSFRSSGGGETQYF. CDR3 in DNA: TGCGCCAGCAGCTTCAGGTCTAGCGGGGGAGGTGAGACCCAGTACTTC.

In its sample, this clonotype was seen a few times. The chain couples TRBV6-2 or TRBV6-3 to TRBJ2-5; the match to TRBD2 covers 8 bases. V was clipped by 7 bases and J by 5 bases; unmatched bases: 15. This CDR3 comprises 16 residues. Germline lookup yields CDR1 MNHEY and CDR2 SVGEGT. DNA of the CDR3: TGTGCCAGCATCCCTCTCAGCCGGGGGGGCCTCGAGACCCAGTACTTC. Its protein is CASIPLSRGGLETQYF.

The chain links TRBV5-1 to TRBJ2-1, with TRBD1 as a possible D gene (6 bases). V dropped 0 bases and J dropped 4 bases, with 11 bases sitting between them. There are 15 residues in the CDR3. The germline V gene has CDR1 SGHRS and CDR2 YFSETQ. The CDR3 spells CASSLEPDSYNEQFF. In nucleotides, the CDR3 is TGCGCCAGCAGCTTGGAACCGGACAGTTACAATGAGCAGTTCTTC.

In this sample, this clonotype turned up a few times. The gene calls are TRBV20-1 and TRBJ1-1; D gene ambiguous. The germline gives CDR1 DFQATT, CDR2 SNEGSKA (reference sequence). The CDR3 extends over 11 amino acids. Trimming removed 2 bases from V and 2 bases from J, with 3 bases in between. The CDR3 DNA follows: TGCAGTGCTAGACAAAACACTGAAGCTTTCTTT. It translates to CSARQNTEAFF.

The CDR3 bases are TGTGCCAGCAGAGGACAGCCGGGGGCCCAGTACTTC. Residues: CASRGQPGAQYF. The genes are TRBV6-6 and TRBJ2-5; either TRBD1 or TRBD2 may supply D (6 bases each). This CDR3 has 12 amino acids. Germline V gives CDR1 MNHNY, CDR2 SVGAGI (reference sequence). V was cut by 6 bases and J by 9 bases, with 14 bases left in between.

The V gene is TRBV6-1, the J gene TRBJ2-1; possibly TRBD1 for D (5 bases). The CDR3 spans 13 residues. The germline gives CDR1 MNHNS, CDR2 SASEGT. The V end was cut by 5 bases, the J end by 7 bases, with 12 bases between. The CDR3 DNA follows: TGTGCCAGCAGTTTCCCACAGGAGAATGAGCAGTTCTTC. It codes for CASSFPQENEQFF.